Listed below are T cell receptor beta chains from one sample, sequenced in a study of cytomegalovirus exposure and HLA in healthy donors. Measured with immunoSEQ multiplex PCR; TCRdb has only the in-frame clones, and not every one. This sample has 150,000 to 200,000 clones, with less than 90% found just once. The sequencing input was PBMCs. The origin of the receptors is a man between 50 and 59 years old in good health and CMV-seropositive. Both conserved end residues are part of each CDR3. A D gene is named only where the DNA matches it firmly. The size of a clone is reported for some rows only, either as once, few or many, or as a class for expanded clones.

v_call	clone_size	d_call	j_call	cdr3_nt	cdr3_aa
TRBV7-9	.	.	TRBJ2-5	TGTGCCAGCAGCTCCCTTCCAGGATCGTGGGAGACCCAGTACTTC	CASSSLPGSWETQYF
TRBV6-5	.	TRBD1	TRBJ1-2	TGTGCCAGCAGAACCGGGACAGGGGGTTGGGGCTACACCTTC	CASRTGTGGWGYTF
TRBV5-1	.	.	TRBJ2-3	TGCGCCAGCAGCAGGGGCTCCGGGGGAAGCACAGATACGCAGTATTTT	CASSRGSGGSTDTQYF
TRBV5-4	.	TRBD1	TRBJ1-1	TGTGCCAGCAGCCCGGGGGACAGGGGAGTAAACACTGAAGCTTTCTTT	CASSPGDRGVNTEAFF
TRBV5-1	.	TRBD2	TRBJ2-7	TGCGCCAGCAGCTTAGCGGGAGGGTCCTCCTACGAGCAGTACTTC	CASSLAGGSSYEQYF
TRBV5-1	once	.	TRBJ2-3	TGCGCCAGCAGCTTGAGTCAGGGGAAGTGGTCAGATACGCAGTATTTT	CASSLSQGKWSDTQYF
TRBV4-2	once	.	TRBJ2-7	TGTGCCAGCAGCCAAGATAGGAGCGAGCAGTACTTC	CASSQDRSEQYF
TRBV6-4	.	.	TRBJ2-3	TGTGCCAGCGTGGCAGTTATTAGCACAGATACGCAGTATTTT	CASVAVISTDTQYF
TRBV27	.	TRBD2	TRBJ2-7	TGTGCCAGCAGTCAGCATACTAGCGGGCGGAGCTCCTACGAGCAGTACTTC	CASSQHTSGRSSYEQYF
TRBV18	.	.	TRBJ1-4	TGTGCCAGCTCACCGACAGCAACTAATGAAAAACTGTTTTTT	CASSPTATNEKLFF
TRBV2	few	TRBD1	TRBJ2-3	TGTGCCACCTCAGGGGGCTTAGATACGCAGTATTTT	CATSGGLDTQYF
TRBV27	.	.	TRBJ2-3	TGTGCCAGCAGTTTCAGGAATTACAGGGAGGGGGATACGCAGTATTTT	CASSFRNYREGDTQYF
TRBV30	.	TRBD2	TRBJ2-1	TGTGCCTGGGTGATAGCGGGGGGGGTCAATGAGCAGTTCTTC	CAWVIAGGVNEQFF
TRBV2	.	TRBD1	TRBJ2-1	TGTGCCAGCATTGTAGCACAGGGGGTAAATGAGCAGTTCTTC	CASIVAQGVNEQFF
TRBV5-5	.	TRBD1	TRBJ1-1	TGTGCCAGCACCTTGGACAGGGCAAACACTGAAGCTTTCTTT	CASTLDRANTEAFF
TRBV7-9	.	TRBD1	TRBJ2-7	TGTGCCAGCAGCCCTGAGCGACAGGGTTTGTACGAGCAGTACTTC	CASSPERQGLYEQYF
TRBV4-3	once	TRBD2	TRBJ2-3	TGCGCCAGCAGCTTGGCGGGGGGACCCGGGACAGATACGCAGTATTTT	CASSLAGGPGTDTQYF
TRBV5-1	once	.	TRBJ1-2	TGCGCCAGCAGCCCCAGGGACGGGGGAGCTAACTATGGCTACACCTTC	CASSPRDGGANYGYTF
TRBV6-4	.	.	TRBJ1-1	TGTGCCAGCAGTGACAGGTGGGGGGGATTAGTCACTGAAGCTTTCTTT	CASSDRWGGLVTEAFF
TRBV6-5	once	TRBD1	TRBJ1-2	TGTGCCAGCACAGGGGGGAACTATGGCTACACCTTC	CASTGGNYGYTF
TRBV5-1	.	TRBD2	TRBJ2-7	TGCGCCAGCAGCAGTTCGGGGGGGATCTGGGAGCAGTACTTC	CASSSSGGIWEQYF
TRBV6-1	.	.	TRBJ1-4	TGTGCCAGCAGTGAACGGGTGATACTGTTTTTT	CASSERVILFF
TRBV11-1	.	TRBD1	TRBJ2-7	TGTGCCAGCAGCCCCGGACAGGGTGGTTACTACGAGCAGTACTTC	CASSPGQGGYYEQYF
TRBV7-6	few	TRBD2	TRBJ2-5	TGTGCCAGCAGCACCCCGACTAGCGGGAGTTTAGGAGAGACCCAGTACTTC	CASSTPTSGSLGETQYF
TRBV13	.	TRBD2	TRBJ2-7	TGTGCCAGCAGCTTTAACCTAGCGGGGGGACCCTACGAGCAGTACTTC	CASSFNLAGGPYEQYF
TRBV28	.	.	TRBJ2-5	TGTGCCAGCGGGTCCGGGACAAGGGAGACCCAGTACTTC	CASGSGTRETQYF
TRBV27	few	TRBD2	TRBJ2-3	TGTGCCAGCACCCCGCGTAGCGGGGGGGATGATACGCAGTATTTT	CASTPRSGGDDTQYF
TRBV9	once	TRBD1	TRBJ1-1	TGTGCCAGCAGCGTAGAGGGACAGGAGAACACTGAAGCTTTCTTT	CASSVEGQENTEAFF
TRBV13	.	TRBD2	TRBJ2-1	TGTGCCAGCAGCTTAGGACTAGCGGGAGACAATGAGCAGTTCTTC	CASSLGLAGDNEQFF
TRBV6-1	.	.	TRBJ2-3	TGTGCCAGCAAAAGTTTTGGCGGGATCCCAGATACGCAGTATTTT	CASKSFGGIPDTQYF
TRBV5-4	few	.	TRBJ2-1	TGTGCCAGCAGCCCCTCCCTGATCCGGAATGAGCAGTTCTTC	CASSPSLIRNEQFF
TRBV7-9	.	.	TRBJ2-2	TGTGCCAGCAGCTTAGCGCGGGCGGCCACCGGGGAGCTGTTTTTT	CASSLARAATGELFF
TRBV6-4	.	.	TRBJ2-3	TGTGCCAGCAGTCGGACAGAAACAGATACGCAGTATTTT	CASSRTETDTQYF
TRBV28	.	TRBD1	TRBJ1-6	TGTGCCAGCAGTTCCCCCTCCGGGACAGGGAATTCACCCCTCCACTTT	CASSSPSGTGNSPLHF
TRBV29-1	.	TRBD1	TRBJ2-7	TGCAGCGCAGCGGGACAGGGGACTACGCAGCAGTACTTC	CSAAGQGTTQQYF
TRBV27	.	TRBD1	TRBJ2-1	TGTGCCAGCAGAACAGGGGGCTCCTACAATGAGCAGTTCTTC	CASRTGGSYNEQFF
TRBV10-2	.	TRBD1	TRBJ2-1	TGCGCCAGCAGACCTACAGGGGATGTAGGCCATGAGCAGTTCTTC	CASRPTGDVGHEQFF
TRBV5-1	.	.	TRBJ2-7	TGCGCCAGCAGCTTGGCGGAGAGTGGGAGAGGCGAGCAATACTTC	CASSLAESGRGEQYF
TRBV27	.	TRBD2	TRBJ2-1	TGTGCCAGCAGTTTGACTAGCGGGAGTCCCCACAATGAGCAGTTCTTC	CASSLTSGSPHNEQFF
TRBV4-1	.	.	TRBJ1-1	TGCGCCAGCAGCCAAAACGTTCAGGGGAACACTGAAGCTTTCTTT	CASSQNVQGNTEAFF
TRBV29-1	.	TRBD2	TRBJ2-7	TGCAGCGTTGAAATACGACTAGCGGGAGCATTCGAGCAGTACTTC	CSVEIRLAGAFEQYF
TRBV29-1	.	.	TRBJ1-1	TGCAGCGTAACACATATGAACACTGAAGCTTTCTTT	CSVTHMNTEAFF
TRBV7-8	once	.	TRBJ1-5	TGTGCCAGCAGCTTTTCGGTCAGGGGTCAGCCCCAGCATTTT	CASSFSVRGQPQHF
TRBV5-1	few	TRBD1	TRBJ1-4	TGCGCCAGCAGCCCGACAGGGGCAACTAATGAAAAACTGTTTTTT	CASSPTGATNEKLFF
TRBV28	.	.	TRBJ2-1	TGTGCCAGAGGTCTTCCGGAAAATGGGCAAGATGGTGAGCAGTTCTTC	CARGLPENGQDGEQFF
TRBV4-2	.	.	TRBJ1-2	TGTGCCAGCAGCCAAGTGCAGTCAGGGGCGGATGGCTACACCTTC	CASSQVQSGADGYTF
TRBV13	once	.	TRBJ1-2	TGTGCCAGCAGCTTAGCCCCGACAGCCTCCTATGGCTACACCTTC	CASSLAPTASYGYTF
TRBV9	few	TRBD1	TRBJ1-1	TGTGCCAGCAGCCATTCCGGGACAGGGCGTTACACTGAAGCTTTCTTT	CASSHSGTGRYTEAFF
TRBV5-6	.	TRBD2	TRBJ2-5	TGTGCCAGCAGCTTGCCTAGCGGGCCCTTCCAAGAGACCCAGTACTTC	CASSLPSGPFQETQYF
TRBV7-2	.	.	TRBJ1-4	TGTGCCAGCAGCCCCCGGGGGAGGACGCATAATGAAAAACTGTTTTTT	CASSPRGRTHNEKLFF
TRBV27	.	.	TRBJ2-7	TGTGCCAGCAGTCGACAGAGAAACTACGAGCAGTACTTC	CASSRQRNYEQYF
TRBV29-1	.	TRBD1	TRBJ1-1	TGCAGCGCACGGACAGGGAGGAGCACTGAAGCTTTCTTT	CSARTGRSTEAFF
TRBV7-8	.	TRBD1	TRBJ1-3	TGTGCCAGCAGCCCCTCCGGGACAGGGTTCTCTGGAAACACCATATATTTT	CASSPSGTGFSGNTIYF
TRBV9	.	.	TRBJ2-7	TGTGCCAGCAGCGTGGGCCACGCTGCCTACGAGCAGTACTTC	CASSVGHAAYEQYF
TRBV7-6	.	TRBD1	TRBJ2-1	TGTGCCAGCAGCTTTCCGGGACAGGGATACAATGAGCAGTTCTTC	CASSFPGQGYNEQFF